Here is one TCR beta chain with its context. This entry belongs to a study of shared clonotypes between healthy human individuals. Naive CD8 cells, CD45RO-negative and positively selected for CCR7, excluded terminally differentiated effector memory CD45RA+ cells. Germline CDR1 and CDR2: SGHTS and YDEGEE. The trim removed 1 base at V and 6 bases at J, leaving 3 bases unmatched. The CDR3 covers 14 residues. Sequenced by immunoSEQ multiplex PCR; TCRdb stores in-frame clones only, minus some. The data hold millions of clones, with roughly 95% observed a single time. The sequence came from a man younger than 30 in good health. Sequenced material: naive CD8+ T cells sorted from blood. The J gene is TRBJ2-7, the V gene TRBV5-8, with 11 bases that match TRBD1. CDR3 sequence reads: CASSLLGQGVEQYF. The CDR3 DNA follows: TGTGCCAGCAGCTTGCTGGGACAGGGGGTCGAGCAGTACTTC.